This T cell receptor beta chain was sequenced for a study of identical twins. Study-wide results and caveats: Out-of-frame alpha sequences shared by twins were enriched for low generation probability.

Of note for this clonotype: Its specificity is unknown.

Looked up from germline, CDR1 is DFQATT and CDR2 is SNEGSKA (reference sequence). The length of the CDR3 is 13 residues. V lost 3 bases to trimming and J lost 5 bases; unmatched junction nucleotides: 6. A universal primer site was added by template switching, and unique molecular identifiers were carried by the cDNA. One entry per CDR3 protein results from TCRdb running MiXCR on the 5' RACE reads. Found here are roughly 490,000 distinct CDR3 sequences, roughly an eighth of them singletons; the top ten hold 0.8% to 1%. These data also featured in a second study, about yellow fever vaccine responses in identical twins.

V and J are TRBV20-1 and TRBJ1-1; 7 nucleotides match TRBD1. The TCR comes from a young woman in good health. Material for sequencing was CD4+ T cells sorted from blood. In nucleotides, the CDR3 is TGCAGTGCTAGTCCCACAGGGGAAACTGAAGCTTTCTTT. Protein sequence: CSASPTGETEAFF.